The text below deals with one T cell receptor beta chain. The junction had 2 bases not matched to a gene; V was cut back by 0 bases and J by 2 bases. The germline V gene encodes CDR1 SGDLS and CDR2 YYNGEE. CDR3 length: 15 amino acids. This sample is part of a study of T cell responses to AZD1222 COVID-19 vaccine. Assay: immunoSEQ multiplex PCR; the TCRdb copy retains only in-frame clones and omits some. The data show 90,000 to 120,000 clones, approximately 92% seen once. The starting material was peripheral blood, obtained 28 days after the second AZD1222 dose. The chain carries TRBV9 and TRBJ2-1; 7 positions agree with TRBD2. The clonotype was recovered from an adult who received the AZD1222 COVID-19 vaccine. The CDR3: CASSVEAGAYNEQFF. In nucleotides, the CDR3 is TGTGCCAGCAGCGTAGAGGCGGGAGCCTACAATGAGCAGTTCTTC.